This T cell receptor beta chain was recovered during a study of blood T cell repertoires in COVID-19. Study-wide background: Samples representing acute and convalescent COVID-19 were sourced from the United States, Italy and Spain. The analysed material was cDNA or gDNA that came from T cells, B-cell-depleted T cells, or PBMCs.

V lost 6 bases, J lost 4 bases, and 8 bases stayed unmatched. This CDR3 comprises 14 residues. Germline CDR1 reads MNHNY; CDR2 reads SVGAGI (reference sequence). In the original workflow: Cell counts per sample came from amplifying reference gene primers. The data were produced by immunoSEQ multiplex PCR, yet TCRdb's version contains in-frame clones alone and is incomplete. That table is the source of V, J and clone size, and D and trimming were worked out from the DNA. The repertoire has approximately 240,000 clones, around 90% of them found once; the top ten carry approximately 12%. This clone was detected only once.

Material for sequencing was peripheral blood. This TCR came from a woman in her late teens or twenties who had recovered from COVID-19. J is TRBJ1-1 and V is TRBV6-6; 7 bases align to TRBD1. The CDR3 reads CASSLGQRTTEAFF. Written as DNA, the CDR3 is TGTGCCAGCAGCCTGGGACAGAGGACCACTGAAGCTTTCTTT.